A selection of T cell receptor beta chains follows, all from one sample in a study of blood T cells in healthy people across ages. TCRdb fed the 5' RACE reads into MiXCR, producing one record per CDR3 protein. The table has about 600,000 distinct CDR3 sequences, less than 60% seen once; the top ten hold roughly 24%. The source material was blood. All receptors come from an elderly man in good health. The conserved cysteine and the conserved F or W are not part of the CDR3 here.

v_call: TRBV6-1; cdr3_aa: ASTASGSYRYNEQF
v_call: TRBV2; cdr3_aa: ASSVSRTADTQY
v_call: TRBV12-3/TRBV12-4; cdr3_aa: AGSLLAELEQY
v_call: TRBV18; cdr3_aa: ASSPTTPREEQY
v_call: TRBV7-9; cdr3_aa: ASSSEGYLYEQY
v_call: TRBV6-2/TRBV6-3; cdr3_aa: ASSQRQGGTSTDTQY
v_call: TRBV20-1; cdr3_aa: SASQGASTDTQY
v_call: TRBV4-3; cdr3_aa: ASSQARVREGYEQY
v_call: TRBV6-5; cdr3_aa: ASSYGGEGARETQY
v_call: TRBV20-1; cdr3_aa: SARISGGAGNEQF
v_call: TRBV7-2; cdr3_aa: ASSLYRVGGETQY
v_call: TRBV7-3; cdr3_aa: ASSLRGQGATGANVLT
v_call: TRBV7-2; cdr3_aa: ASSLGRSGGYNEQF
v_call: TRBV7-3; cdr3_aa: ASSLAYAETQY
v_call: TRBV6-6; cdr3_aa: ASRPGASYNEQF
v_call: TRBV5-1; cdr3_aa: ASSLTTATYEQY
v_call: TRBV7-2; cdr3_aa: ASSLGLVAGELF
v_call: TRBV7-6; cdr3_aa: ASSLAGGATNEKLF
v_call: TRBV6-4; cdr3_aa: ASSDSIGGATDTQY
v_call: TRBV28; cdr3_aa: ASSKASIQETQY
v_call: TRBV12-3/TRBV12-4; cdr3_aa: ASSFGGSGETQY
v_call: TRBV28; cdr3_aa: ASSFSYGNQPQH
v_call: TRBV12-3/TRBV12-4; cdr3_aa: ASTHPNSPLH
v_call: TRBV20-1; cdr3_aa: SARDAVPGSYDEQF
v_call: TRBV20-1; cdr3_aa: SASEGVYQPQH
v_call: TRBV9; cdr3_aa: ASSVVQTTGELF
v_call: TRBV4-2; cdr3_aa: ASSQGLAPSSYNEQF
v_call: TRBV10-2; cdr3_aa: ASSWTGNYGYT
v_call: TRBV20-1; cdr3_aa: SASLVIQNIQY
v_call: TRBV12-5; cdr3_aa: ASGLRLTGTQY
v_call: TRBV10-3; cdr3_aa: AIGALGTGNNEQY
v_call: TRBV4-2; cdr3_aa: ASSRSADRETLSGYT
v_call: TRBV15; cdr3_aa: ATSREGYGYT
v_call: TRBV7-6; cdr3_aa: ASSLRQGGLHGYT
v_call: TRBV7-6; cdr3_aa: ASSLGQGLASYNEQF
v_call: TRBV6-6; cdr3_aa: ASSYRSTGEVRAF
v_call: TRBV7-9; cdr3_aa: ASSFGSGGSYEQY
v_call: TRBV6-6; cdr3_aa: ASSYSRAGTAGNTIY
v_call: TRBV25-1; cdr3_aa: ASSEYSGIGGEQF
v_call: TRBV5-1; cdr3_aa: ASSLEGIGYNEQF
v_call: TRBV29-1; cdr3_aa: SVESSINTDTQY
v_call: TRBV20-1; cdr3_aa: SAPDRILQETQY
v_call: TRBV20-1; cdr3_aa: SARDFGTITSSYNEQF
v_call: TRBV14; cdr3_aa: ASSPGSVGPYEQY
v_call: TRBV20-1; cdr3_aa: SARDGAANYGYT
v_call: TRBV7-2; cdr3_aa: ASSPDLANYGYT
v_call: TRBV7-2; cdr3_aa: ASSLSIAGGADTQY
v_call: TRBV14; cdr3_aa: ASSQGSGSSYEQY
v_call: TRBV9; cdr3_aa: ASSERGTERTWNEQF
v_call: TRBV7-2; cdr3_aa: ASSLAFSGPGGAPYNEQF
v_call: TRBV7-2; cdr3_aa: ASSYTGGAHEQY